This T cell receptor (beta chain) was obtained from a study of T cell responses to AZD1222 COVID-19 vaccine. Study results and limitations: Repertoire collection took place solely once the T cell response had peaked. Spike-spanning, vaccine-associated CD4 TCRs were dominant at 160-218 and 743-854. Nearly half of spike-specific TCRs reportedly go after variant regions that carry no mutations.

This CDR3 has 15 amino acids. Trimming cost V 1 base and J 5 bases, with 15 bases left between them. Germline values: CDR1 SGHKS, CDR2 YYEKEE (reference sequence). Comments on this clone: Its specificity is unknown.

Sequencing was performed with immunoSEQ multiplex PCR; in TCRdb, only in-frame clones are kept and a portion is missing. The repertoire has roughly 120,000 clones, roughly 93% of them found once; the top ten carry about 3.1%. The gene calls are TRBV5-5 and TRBJ1-1; D not resolved. The receptor's source is an adult who received the AZD1222 COVID-19 vaccine. Sequences were derived from peripheral blood, sampled 28 days after the second AZD1222 dose. Here the CDR3 DNA reads TGTGCCAGCAGCTTGTACGGGTCTGGTAGGACTGAAGCTTTCTTT. It yields the protein CASSLYGSGRTEAFF.